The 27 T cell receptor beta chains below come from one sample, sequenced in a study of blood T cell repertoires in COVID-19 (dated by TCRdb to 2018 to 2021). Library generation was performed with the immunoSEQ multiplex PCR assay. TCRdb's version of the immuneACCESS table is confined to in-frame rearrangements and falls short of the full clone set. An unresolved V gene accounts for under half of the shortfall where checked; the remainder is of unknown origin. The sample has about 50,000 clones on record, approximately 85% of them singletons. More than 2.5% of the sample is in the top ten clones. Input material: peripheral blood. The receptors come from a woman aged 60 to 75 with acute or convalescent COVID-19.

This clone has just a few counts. CDR3 coding DNA: TGTGCCAGCAGTGACTCGAAAGGGGCGGCTTTCTTT. Encoded protein: CASSDSKGAAFF. The rearrangement uses TRBV6-4 and TRBJ1-1, with a possible D match to TRBD1 (5 bases). Germline V CDR1 and CDR2: MRHNA, SNTAGT. The V and J ends lost 0 bases and 11 bases respectively, with 10 bases between them. This CDR3 region has 12 residues.

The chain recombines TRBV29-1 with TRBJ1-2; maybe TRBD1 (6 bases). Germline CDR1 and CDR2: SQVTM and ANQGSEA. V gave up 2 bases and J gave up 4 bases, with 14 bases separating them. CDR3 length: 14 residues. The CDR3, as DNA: TGCAGCGTTGAACCCCGGACAGACTTCTATGGCTACACCTTC. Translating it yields CSVEPRTDFYGYTF.

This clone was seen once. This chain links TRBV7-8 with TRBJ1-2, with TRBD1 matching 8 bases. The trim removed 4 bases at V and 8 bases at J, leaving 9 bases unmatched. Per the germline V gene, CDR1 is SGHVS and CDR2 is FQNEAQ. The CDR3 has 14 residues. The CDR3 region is CASSSRTGSRGYTF. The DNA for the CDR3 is TGTGCCAGCAGCTCACGGACAGGGTCGAGGGGCTACACCTTC.

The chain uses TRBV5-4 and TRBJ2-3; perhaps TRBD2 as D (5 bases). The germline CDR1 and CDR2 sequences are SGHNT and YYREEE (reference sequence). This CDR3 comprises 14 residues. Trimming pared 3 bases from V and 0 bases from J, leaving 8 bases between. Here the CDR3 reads CASSWTGSTDTQYF. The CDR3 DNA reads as TGTGCCAGCAGCTGGACGGGGAGCACAGATACGCAGTATTTT.

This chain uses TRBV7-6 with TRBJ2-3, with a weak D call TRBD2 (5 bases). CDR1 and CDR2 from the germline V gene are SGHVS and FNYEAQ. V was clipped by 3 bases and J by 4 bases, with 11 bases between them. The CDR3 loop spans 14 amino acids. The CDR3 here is CASSLGETSDTQYF. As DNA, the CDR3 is TGTGCCAGCAGCTTGGGAGAAACGTCAGATACGCAGTATTTT.

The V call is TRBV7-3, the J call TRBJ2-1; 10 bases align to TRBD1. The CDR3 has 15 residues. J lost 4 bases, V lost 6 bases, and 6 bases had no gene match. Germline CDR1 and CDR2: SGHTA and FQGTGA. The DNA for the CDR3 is TGTGCCAGCAGTCCCGGGACAGGGGCGTACAATGAGCAGTTCTTC. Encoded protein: CASSPGTGAYNEQFF.

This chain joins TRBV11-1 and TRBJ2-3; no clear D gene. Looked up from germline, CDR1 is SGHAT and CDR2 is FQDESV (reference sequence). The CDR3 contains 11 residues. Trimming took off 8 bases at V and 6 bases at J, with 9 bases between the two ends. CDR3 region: CASGERDTQYF. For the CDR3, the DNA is TGTGCCAGCGGAGAAAGGGATACGCAGTATTTT. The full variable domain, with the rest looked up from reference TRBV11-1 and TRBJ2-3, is EAEVAQSPRYKITEKSQAVAFWCDPISGHATLYWYRQILGQGPELLVQFQDESVVDDSQLPKDRFSAERLKGVDSTLKIQPAELGDSAMYLCASGERDTQYFGPGTRLTVL.

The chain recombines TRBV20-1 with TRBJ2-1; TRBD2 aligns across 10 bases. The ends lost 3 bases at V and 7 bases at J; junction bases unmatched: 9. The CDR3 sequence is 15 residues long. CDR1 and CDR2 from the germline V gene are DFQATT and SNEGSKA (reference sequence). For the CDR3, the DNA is TGCAGTGCTAGTCAGACTAGCGGGCAGCTGAATGAGCAGTTCTTC. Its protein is CSASQTSGQLNEQFF.

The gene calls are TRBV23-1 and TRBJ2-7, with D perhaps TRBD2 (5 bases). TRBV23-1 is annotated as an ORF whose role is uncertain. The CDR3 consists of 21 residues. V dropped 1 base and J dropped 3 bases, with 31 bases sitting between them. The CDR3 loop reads CASSQYTFLEGRARPSYEQYF. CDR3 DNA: TGCGCCAGCAGTCAATACACCTTTCTGGAAGGGAGAGCCCGACCCAGCTACGAGCAGTACTTC.

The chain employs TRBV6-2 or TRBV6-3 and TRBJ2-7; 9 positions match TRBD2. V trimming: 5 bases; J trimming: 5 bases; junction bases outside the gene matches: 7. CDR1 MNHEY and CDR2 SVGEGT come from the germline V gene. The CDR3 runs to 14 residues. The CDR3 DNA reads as TGTGCCAGCAGTGGTAGCGGGAGTAAGGACGAGCAGTACTTC. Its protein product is CASSGSGSKDEQYF.

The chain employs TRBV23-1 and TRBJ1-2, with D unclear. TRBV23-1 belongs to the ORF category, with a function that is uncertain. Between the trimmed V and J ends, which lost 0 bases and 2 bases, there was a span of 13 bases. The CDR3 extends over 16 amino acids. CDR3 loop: CASSQSPKKSNYGYTF. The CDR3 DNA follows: TGCGCCAGCAGTCAATCTCCCAAAAAAAGCAACTATGGCTACACCTTC.

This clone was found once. CDR3 nucleotides: TGTGCCAGCTCATGGCAAACCCAAGAGACCCAGTACTTC. This codes for CASSWQTQETQYF. The rearrangement joins TRBV18 to TRBJ2-5, with D uncertain. CDR1 and CDR2 (germline): KGHSH, LQKENI. Trimming removed 5 bases at V and 1 base at J, with 8 bases between. This CDR3 spans 13 amino acids.

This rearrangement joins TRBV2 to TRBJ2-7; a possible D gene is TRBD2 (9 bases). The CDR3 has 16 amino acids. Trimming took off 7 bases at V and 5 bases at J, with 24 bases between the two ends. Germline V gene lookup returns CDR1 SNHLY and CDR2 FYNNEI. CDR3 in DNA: TGTGCCAGCAACCGACAGGGGCGTAGCGGGAGCCACGAGCAGTACTTC. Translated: CASNRQGRSGSHEQYF.

This chain's CDR3 is CAWVRQGNTEAFF. As DNA, the CDR3 is TGTGCCTGGGTGCGGCAGGGGAACACTGAAGCTTTCTTT. The rearrangement joins TRBV30 to TRBJ1-1, with D perhaps matching TRBD1 (5 bases). The CDR3 has 13 residues. The ends were cut back, 5 bases at V and 1 base at J, with 11 bases in the middle. Germline CDR1 is GTSNPN and CDR2 is SVGIG (reference sequence).

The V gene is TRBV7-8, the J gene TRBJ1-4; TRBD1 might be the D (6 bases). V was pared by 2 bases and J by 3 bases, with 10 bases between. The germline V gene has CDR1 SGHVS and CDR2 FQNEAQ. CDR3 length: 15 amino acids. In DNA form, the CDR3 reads TGTGCCAGCAGCTTAAGACAGGCCTCTAATGAAAAACTGTTTTTT. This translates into CASSLRQASNEKLFF.

CDR3 coding DNA: TGTGCCAGCATGCCCGGGTCCGCCAGCTCCTACGAGCAGTACTTC. Its translation is CASMPGSASSYEQYF. The chain joins TRBV28 to TRBJ2-7, with D unresolved. Germline values: CDR1 MDHEN, CDR2 SYDVKM. This CDR3 is 15 amino acids long. Trimming left V 7 bases short and J 0 bases short, with 16 bases between.

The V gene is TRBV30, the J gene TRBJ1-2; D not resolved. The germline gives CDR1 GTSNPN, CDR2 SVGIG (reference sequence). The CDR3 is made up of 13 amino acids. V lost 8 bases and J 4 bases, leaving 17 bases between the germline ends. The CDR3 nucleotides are TGTGCCGCCCCAGGATTTCTAAGCTATGGCTACACCTTC. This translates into CAAPGFLSYGYTF.

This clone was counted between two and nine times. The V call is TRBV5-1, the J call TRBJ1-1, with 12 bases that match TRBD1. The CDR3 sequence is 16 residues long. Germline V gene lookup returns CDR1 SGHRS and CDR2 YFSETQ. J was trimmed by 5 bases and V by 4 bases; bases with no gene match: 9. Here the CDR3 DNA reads TGCGCCAGCAGCGGGGGACAGGGGGCAGTTACTACTGAAGCTTTCTTT. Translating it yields CASSGGQGAVTTEAFF. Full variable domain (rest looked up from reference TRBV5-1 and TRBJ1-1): KAGVTQTPRYLIKTRGQQVTLSCSPISGHRSVSWYQQTPGQGLQFLFEYFSETQRNKGNFPGRFSGRQFSNSRSEMNVSTLELGDSALYLCASSGGQGAVTTEAFFGQGTRLTVV.

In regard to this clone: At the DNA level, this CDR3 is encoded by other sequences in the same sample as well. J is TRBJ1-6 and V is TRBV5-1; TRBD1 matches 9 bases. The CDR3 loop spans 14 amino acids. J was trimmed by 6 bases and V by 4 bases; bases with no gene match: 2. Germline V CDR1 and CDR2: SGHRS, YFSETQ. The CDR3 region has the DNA TGCGCCAGCAGCGGACAGGGGAGTAATTCACCCCTCCACTTT. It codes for CASSGQGSNSPLHF.

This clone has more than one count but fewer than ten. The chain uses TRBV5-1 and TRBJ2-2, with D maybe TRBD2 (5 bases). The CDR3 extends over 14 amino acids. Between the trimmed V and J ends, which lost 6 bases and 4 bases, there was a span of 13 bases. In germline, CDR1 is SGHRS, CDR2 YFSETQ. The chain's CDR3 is CASTRGSGTGELFF. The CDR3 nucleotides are TGCGCCAGCACCCGGGGTAGTGGCACCGGGGAGCTGTTTTTT.

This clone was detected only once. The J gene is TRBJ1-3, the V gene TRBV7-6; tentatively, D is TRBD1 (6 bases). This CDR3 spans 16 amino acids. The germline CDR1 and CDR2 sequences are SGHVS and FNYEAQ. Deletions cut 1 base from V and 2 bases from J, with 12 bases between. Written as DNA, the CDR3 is TGTGCCAGCAGCTTAGTCGTTTGGGGGCCTGGAAACACCATATATTTT. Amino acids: CASSLVVWGPGNTIYF.

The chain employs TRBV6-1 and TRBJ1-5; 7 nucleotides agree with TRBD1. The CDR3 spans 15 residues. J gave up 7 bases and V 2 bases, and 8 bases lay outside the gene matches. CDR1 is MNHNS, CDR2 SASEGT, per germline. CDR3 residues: CASSERDSSWQPQHF. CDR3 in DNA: TGTGCCAGCAGTGAAAGGGACAGCTCTTGGCAGCCCCAGCATTTT.

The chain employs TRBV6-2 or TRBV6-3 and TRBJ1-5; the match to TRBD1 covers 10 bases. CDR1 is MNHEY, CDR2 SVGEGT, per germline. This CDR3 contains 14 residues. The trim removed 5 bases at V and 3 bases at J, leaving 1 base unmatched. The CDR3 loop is CASSGTGDNQPQHF. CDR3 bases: TGTGCCAGCAGTGGGACAGGGGACAATCAGCCCCAGCATTTT.

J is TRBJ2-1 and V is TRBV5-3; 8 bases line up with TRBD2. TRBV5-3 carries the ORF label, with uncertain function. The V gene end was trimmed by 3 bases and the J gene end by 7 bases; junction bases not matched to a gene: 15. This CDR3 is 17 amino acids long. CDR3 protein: CARSWGTTAGVGNEQFF. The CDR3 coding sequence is TGTGCCAGAAGCTGGGGGACTACAGCGGGAGTTGGGAATGAGCAGTTCTTC.

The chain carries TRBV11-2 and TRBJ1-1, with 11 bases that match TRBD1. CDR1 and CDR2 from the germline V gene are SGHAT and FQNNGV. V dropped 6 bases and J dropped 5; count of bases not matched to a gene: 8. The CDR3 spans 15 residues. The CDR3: CASSPDRGRRTEAFF. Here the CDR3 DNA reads TGTGCCAGCAGTCCGGACAGGGGGCGCCGGACTGAAGCTTTCTTT. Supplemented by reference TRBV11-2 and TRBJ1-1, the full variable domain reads EAGVAQSPRYKIIEKRQSVAFWCNPISGHATLYWYQQILGQGPKLLIQFQNNGVVDDSQLPKDRFSAERLKGVDSTLKIQPAKLEDSAVYLCASSPDRGRRTEAFFGQGTRLTVV.

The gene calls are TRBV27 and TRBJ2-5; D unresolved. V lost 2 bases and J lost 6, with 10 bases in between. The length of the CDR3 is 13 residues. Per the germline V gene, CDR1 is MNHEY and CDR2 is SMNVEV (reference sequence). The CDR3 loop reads CASSLARSQTQYF. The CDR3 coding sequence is TGTGCCAGCAGTTTAGCTAGGAGTCAGACCCAGTACTTC.

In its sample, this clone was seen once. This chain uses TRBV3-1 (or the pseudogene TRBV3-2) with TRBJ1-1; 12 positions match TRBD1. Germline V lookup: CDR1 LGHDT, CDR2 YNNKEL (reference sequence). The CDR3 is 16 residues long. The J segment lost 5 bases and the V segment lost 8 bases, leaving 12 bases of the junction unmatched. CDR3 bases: TGTGCCAGCTCGTTGTGGGGACAGGGGGCGAGGACTGAAGCTTTCTTT. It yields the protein CASSLWGQGARTEAFF.